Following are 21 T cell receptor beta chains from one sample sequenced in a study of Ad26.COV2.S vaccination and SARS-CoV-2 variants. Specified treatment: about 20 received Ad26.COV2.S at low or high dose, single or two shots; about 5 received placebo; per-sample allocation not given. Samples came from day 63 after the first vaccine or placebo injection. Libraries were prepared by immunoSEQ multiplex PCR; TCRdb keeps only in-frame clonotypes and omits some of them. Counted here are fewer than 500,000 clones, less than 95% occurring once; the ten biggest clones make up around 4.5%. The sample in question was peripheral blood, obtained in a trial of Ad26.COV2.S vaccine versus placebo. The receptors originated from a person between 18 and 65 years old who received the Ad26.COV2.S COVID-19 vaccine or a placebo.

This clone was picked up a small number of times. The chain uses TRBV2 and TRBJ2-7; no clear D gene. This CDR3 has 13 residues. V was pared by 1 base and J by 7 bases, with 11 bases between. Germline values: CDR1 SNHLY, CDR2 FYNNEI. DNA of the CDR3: TGTGCCAGCAGTGAAGGAATTGGCATGGAGCAGTACTTC. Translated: CASSEGIGMEQYF.

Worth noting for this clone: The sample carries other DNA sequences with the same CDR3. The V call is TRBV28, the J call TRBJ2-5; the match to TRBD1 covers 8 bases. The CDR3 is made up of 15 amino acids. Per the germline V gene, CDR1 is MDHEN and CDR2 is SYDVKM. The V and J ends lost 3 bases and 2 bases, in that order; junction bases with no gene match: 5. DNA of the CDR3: TGTGCCAGCAGTTTTTCCGGACAGGGTCAAGAGACCCAGTACTTC. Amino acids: CASSFSGQGQETQYF.

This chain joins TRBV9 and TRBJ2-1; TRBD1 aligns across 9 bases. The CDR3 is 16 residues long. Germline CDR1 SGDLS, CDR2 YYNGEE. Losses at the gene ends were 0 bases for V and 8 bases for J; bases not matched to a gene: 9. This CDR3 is CASSVDPGQGFDEQFF. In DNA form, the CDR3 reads TGTGCCAGCAGCGTAGACCCGGGACAGGGTTTCGATGAGCAGTTCTTC.

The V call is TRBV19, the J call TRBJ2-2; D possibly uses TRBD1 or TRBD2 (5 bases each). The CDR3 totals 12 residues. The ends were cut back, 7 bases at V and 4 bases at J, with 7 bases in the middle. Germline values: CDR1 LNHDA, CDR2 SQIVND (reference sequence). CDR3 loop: CASMGRTGELFF. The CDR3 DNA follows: TGTGCCAGTATGGGACGCACCGGGGAGCTGTTTTTT.

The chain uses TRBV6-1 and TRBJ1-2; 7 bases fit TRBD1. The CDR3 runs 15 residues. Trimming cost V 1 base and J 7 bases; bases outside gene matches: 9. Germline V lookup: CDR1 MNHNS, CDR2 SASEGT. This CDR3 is CASSEVLGQSGGYTF. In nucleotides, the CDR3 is TGTGCCAGCAGTGAAGTTCTGGGACAGAGCGGTGGCTACACCTTC.

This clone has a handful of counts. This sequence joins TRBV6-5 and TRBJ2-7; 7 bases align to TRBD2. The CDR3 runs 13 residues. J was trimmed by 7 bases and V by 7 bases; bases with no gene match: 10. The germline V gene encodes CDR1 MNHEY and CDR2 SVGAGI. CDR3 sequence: CASMPGGSLEQYF. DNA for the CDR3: TGTGCCAGCATGCCCGGGGGGTCCTTGGAGCAGTACTTC.

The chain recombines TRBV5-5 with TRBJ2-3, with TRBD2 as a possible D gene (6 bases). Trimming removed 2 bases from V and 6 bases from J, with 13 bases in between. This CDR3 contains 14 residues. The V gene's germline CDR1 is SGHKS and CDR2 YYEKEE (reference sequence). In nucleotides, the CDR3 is TGTGCCAGCAGCTTAGAAGTAGCGGCGGATACGCAGTATTTT. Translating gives CASSLEVAADTQYF.

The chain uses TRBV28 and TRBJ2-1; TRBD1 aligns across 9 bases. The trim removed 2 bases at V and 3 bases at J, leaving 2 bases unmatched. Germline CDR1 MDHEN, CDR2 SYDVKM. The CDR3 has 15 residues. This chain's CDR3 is CASSLGGQGYNEQFF. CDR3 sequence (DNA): TGTGCCAGCAGTTTAGGGGGACAGGGCTACAATGAGCAGTTCTTC.

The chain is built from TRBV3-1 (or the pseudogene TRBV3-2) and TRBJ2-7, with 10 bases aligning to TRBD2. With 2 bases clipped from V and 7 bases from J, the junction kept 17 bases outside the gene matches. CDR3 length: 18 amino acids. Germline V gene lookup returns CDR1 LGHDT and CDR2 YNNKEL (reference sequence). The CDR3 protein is CASSQSSPGLAGVGEQYF. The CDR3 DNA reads TGTGCCAGCAGCCAATCCTCCCCAGGGCTAGCGGGAGTAGGGGAGCAGTACTTC.

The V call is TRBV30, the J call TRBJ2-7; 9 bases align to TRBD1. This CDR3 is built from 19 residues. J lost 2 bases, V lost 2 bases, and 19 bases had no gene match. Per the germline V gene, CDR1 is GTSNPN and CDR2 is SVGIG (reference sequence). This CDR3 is CAWSQHGTGRRVRPYEQYF. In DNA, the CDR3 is TGTGCCTGGAGTCAACACGGGACAGGGAGAAGAGTTAGACCCTACGAGCAGTACTTC.

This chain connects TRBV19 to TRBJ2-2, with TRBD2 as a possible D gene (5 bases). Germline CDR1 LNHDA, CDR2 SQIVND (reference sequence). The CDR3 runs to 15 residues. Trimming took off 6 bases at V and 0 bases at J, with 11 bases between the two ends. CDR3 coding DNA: TGTGCCAGTAGACCCCCGGGGACGAACACCGGGGAGCTGTTTTTT. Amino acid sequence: CASRPPGTNTGELFF.

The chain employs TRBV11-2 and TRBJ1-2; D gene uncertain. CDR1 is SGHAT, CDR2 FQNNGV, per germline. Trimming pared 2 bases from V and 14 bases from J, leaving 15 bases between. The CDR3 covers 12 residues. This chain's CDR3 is CASSLSSRAETF. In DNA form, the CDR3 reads TGTGCCAGCAGCTTAAGTTCACGGGCTGAAACCTTC.

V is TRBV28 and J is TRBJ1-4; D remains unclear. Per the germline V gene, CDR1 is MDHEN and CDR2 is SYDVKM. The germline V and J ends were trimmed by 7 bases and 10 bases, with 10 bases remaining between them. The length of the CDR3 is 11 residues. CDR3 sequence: CASMGLAKLFF. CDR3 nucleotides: TGTGCCAGCATGGGCCTCGCAAAACTGTTTTTT.

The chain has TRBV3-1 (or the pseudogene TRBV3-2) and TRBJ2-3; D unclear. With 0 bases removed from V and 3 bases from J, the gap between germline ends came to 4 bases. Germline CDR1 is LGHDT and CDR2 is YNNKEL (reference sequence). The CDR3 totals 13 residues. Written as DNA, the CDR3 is TGTGCCAGCAGCCAAGATTTGACAGATACGCAGTATTTT. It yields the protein CASSQDLTDTQYF.

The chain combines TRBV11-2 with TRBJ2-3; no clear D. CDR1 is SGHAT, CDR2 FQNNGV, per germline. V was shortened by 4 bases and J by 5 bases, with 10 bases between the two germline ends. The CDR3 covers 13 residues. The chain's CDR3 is CASSSYLGDTQYF. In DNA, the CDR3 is TGTGCCAGCAGCTCGTACCTGGGAGATACGCAGTATTTT. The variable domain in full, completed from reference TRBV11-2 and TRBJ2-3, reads EAGVAQSPRYKIIEKRQSVAFWCNPISGHATLYWYQQILGQGPKLLIQFQNNGVVDDSQLPKDRFSAERLKGVDSTLKIQPAKLEDSAVYLCASSSYLGDTQYFGPGTRLTVL.

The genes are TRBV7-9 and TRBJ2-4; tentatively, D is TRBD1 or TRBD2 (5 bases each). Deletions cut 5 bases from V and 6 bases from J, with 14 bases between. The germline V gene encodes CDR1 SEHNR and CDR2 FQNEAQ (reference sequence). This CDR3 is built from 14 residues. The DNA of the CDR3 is TGTGCCAGCAGCCCGGAAGGGGCGGGAAACATTCAGTACTTC. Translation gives CASSPEGAGNIQYF.

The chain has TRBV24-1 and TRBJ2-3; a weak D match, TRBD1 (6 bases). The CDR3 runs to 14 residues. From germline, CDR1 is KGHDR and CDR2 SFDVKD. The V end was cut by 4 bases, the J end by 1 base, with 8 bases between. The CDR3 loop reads CATSDRGGTDTQYF. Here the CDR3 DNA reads TGTGCCACCAGTGACAGGGGTGGCACAGATACGCAGTATTTT.

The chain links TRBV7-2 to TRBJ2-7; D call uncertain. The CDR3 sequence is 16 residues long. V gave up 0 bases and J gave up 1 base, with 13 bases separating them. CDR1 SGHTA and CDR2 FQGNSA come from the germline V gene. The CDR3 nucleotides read TGTGCCAGCAGCTTAGCGCATTACTCATCTTCCTACGAGCAGTACTTC. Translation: CASSLAHYSSSYEQYF.

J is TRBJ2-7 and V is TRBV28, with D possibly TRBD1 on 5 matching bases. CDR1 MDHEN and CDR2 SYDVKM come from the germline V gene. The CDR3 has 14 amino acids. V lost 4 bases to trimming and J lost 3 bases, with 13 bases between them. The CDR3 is CASSSLQGHYEQYF. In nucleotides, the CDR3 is TGTGCCAGCAGTTCGTTGCAGGGTCACTACGAGCAGTACTTC.

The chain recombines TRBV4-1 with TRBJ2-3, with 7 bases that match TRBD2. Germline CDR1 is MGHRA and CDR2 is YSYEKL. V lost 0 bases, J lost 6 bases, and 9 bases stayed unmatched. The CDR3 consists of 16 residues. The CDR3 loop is CASSQDSLAARDTQYF. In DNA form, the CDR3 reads TGCGCCAGCAGCCAAGATTCCCTAGCGGCAAGGGATACGCAGTATTTT.

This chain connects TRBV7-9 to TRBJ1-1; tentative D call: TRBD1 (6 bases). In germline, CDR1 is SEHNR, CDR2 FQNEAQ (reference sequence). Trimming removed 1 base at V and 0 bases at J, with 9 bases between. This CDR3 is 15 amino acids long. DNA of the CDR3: TGTGCCAGCAGCTTAGGTGGACAGATGAACACTGAAGCTTTCTTT. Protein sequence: CASSLGGQMNTEAFF.